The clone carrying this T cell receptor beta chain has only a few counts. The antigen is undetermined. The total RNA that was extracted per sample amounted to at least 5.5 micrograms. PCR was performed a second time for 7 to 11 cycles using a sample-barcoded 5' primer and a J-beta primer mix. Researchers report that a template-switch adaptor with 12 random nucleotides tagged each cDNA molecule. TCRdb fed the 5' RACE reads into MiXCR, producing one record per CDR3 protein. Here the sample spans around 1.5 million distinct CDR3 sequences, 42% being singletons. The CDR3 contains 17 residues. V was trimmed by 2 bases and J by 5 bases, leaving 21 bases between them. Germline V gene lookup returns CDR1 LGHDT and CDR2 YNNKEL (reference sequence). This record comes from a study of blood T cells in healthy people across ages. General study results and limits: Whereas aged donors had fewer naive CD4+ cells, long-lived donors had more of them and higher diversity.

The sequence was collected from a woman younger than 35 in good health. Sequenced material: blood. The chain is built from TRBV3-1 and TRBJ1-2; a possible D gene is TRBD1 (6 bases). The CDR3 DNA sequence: TGTGCCAGCAGCCAAAAAATATACACCAGGGGCCCGTATGGCTACACCTTC. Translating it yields CASSQKIYTRGPYGYTF.